This entry lists 32 T cell receptor beta chains sequenced from one sample in a study of tumor-infiltrating lymphocytes in primary liver carcinoma. Using a constant-region primer together with ProtoScript II reverse transcriptase, TCR beta cDNA was made from roughly 520 ng of total RNA. ARM-PCR, slightly modified, supplied the TCR beta libraries through three nested multiplex PCR rounds. Two initial PCR rounds of around 9 cycles each paired TRBV1-TRBV30 forward primers with a C-beta reverse primer. TCRdb processed the multiplex PCR reads anew with MiXCR; each CDR3 protein has one entry. The data show more than 50,000 distinct CDR3 sequences, with about three quarters seen just once and around 23% held by the top ten. Co-extraction of both nucleic acids (RNA and DNA) used about 19-33 mg of unsorted bulk tissue. The specimen sequenced was liver tumor tissue from sampling region 2. As to subset: tumor region T2, inferior pole. These receptors all come from a man in his forties with primary liver carcinoma and hepatitis B virus infection.

This clonotype was seen at least ten times. This rearrangement joins TRBV7-8 to TRBJ2-7; TRBD2 aligns across 11 bases. V dropped 5 bases and J dropped 0; count of bases not matched to a gene: 3. This CDR3 has 15 residues. Germline V gives CDR1 SGHVS, CDR2 FQNEAQ. CDR3: CASSLGTSGSYEQYF. The DNA for the CDR3 is TGTGCCAGCAGCCTCGGGACTAGCGGCTCCTACGAGCAGTACTTC.

On this clonotype: The missing conserved phenylalanine or tryptophan at the end of this CDR3 makes a read error likely. The J gene is TRBJ2-7, the V gene TRBV4-1; D possibly corresponds to TRBD1 (6 bases). Germline V gene sequence: CDR1 MGHRA, CDR2 YSYEKL. V gave up 0 bases and J gave up 6 bases, with 12 bases separating them. This CDR3 is 14 amino acids long. Here the CDR3 DNA reads TGCGCCAGCAGCCAAGAGGGGGCGGCGAGCGAGCAGTACTTA. This gives the protein CASSQEGAASEQYL.

This chain links TRBV10-1 with TRBJ2-2, with D hard to call. Germline V CDR1 and CDR2: WNHNN, SYGVQD (reference sequence). Between the trimmed V and J ends, which lost 5 bases and 4 bases, there was a span of 11 bases. The CDR3 is 14 amino acids. The CDR3 loop reads CASSRRGGTGELFF. Written as DNA, the CDR3 is TGCGCCAGCAGTCGGAGAGGCGGCACCGGGGAGCTGTTTTTT.

Details on this clonotype: One end of the junction varies from germline; a read error may be responsible. The rearrangement joins TRBV29-1 to TRBJ2-2; TRBD2 matches 8 bases. The CDR3 is made up of 14 amino acids. Germline V CDR1 and CDR2: SQVTM, ANQGSEA. For the CDR3, the DNA is TGCAGCGCGGGGGGGCTGGGAGGAACCGGGGAGCTGTCTTTT. Its protein is CSAGGLGGTGELSF.

This clonotype was counted between two and nine times. This may arise from a read error, as a much more abundant clone is one base away. The rearrangement joins TRBV5-6 to TRBJ2-7, with D hard to call. Germline CDR1 and CDR2: SGHDT and YYEEEE. V was cut by 1 base and J by 6 bases, with 5 bases left in between. This CDR3 has 11 amino acids. Here the CDR3 DNA reads TGTGCCAGCAGCTTGAGTCTCGAGCAGTACTTC. This codes for CASSLSLEQYF.

The genes are TRBV11-2 and TRBJ2-7, with 7 bases lining up with TRBD1. Losses at the gene ends were 5 bases for V and 4 bases for J; bases not matched to a gene: 11. Germline values: CDR1 SGHAT, CDR2 FQNNGV. CDR3 size: 15 residues. In DNA, the CDR3 is TGTGCCAGCAGCCCCACCGACAGGGACGGTTACGAGCAGTACTTC. Amino acids: CASSPTDRDGYEQYF. The entire variable domain, with the rest obtained from reference TRBV11-2 and TRBJ2-7, is as follows: EAGVAQSPRYKIIEKRQSVAFWCNPISGHATLYWYQQILGQGPKLLIQFQNNGVVDDSQLPKDRFSAERLKGVDSTLKIQPAKLEDSAVYLCASSPTDRDGYEQYFGPGTRLTVT.

Concerning this clonotype: A much larger clonotype is one base distant, so this may be a read error. The chain couples TRBV6-5 to TRBJ1-4; no definite D call. The CDR3 is 17 amino acids. CDR1 MNHEY and CDR2 SVGAGI come from the germline V gene. The CDR3 coding sequence is TGTGACAGCAGTTACTCCACTCGGCGGGCAACTAATGAAAAACTGTTTTTT. Amino acids: CDSSYSTRRATNEKLFF.

About this clonotype itself: Compared with germline, one end of the junction differs, possibly owing to a read error. The chain has TRBV4-1 and TRBJ1-2; 8 positions match TRBD1. CDR3 length equals 17 residues. Germline V CDR1 and CDR2: MGHRA, YSYEKL. This CDR3 reads CASNQEVNRGRNYGHTF. The CDR3 DNA is TGCGCCAGCAACCAAGAAGTCAACAGGGGGAGGAACTATGGCCACACCTTC.

The chain is built from TRBV7-8 and TRBJ1-2, with 7 bases identical to TRBD1. CDR3 length equals 12 residues. Germline CDR1 is SGHVS and CDR2 is FQNEAQ. After removal of 11 bases from V and 10 bases from J, the junction contained 13 bases not matched to a gene. This CDR3 reads CACGSGQEVYTF. In nucleotides, the CDR3 is TGTGCCTGCGGATCAGGACAGGAGGTCTACACCTTC. Together with reference TRBV7-8 and TRBJ1-2, the CDR3 gives the full variable domain: GAGVSQSPRYKVAKRGQDVALRCDPISGHVSLFWYQQALGQGPEFLTYFQNEAQLDKSGLPSDRFFAERPEGSVSTLKIQRTQQEDSAVYLCACGSGQEVYTFGSGTRLTVV.

About this clonotype itself: One end of the junction is discordant with germline, which a read error may explain. The gene calls are TRBV4-1 and TRBJ2-1; 14 nucleotides line up with TRBD2. The CDR3 is made up of 20 amino acids. CDR1 is MGHRA and CDR2 is YSYEKL in the germline V gene. The CDR3 spells CASSSSDSGLAGGPGNGQFF. The CDR3, as DNA: TGCGCCAGCAGCTCCTCAGACAGCGGACTAGCGGGAGGACCGGGAAATGGGCAGTTCTTC.

This clonotype appeared many times. The junction departs from the called germline gene at one end, perhaps through a read error. V usage is TRBV6-5 and J usage is TRBJ1-6; the D is unclear. The CDR3 has 13 amino acids. The germline V gene has CDR1 MNHEY and CDR2 SVGAGI. CDR3 sequence reads: CASRAWYNSPFHF. The CDR3 nucleotides are TGTGCCAGCAGGGCTTGGTATAATTCACCCTTCCACTTT.

This CDR3 reads CASSCRYIGRRGNEQYF. In DNA, the CDR3 is TGTGCCAGCAGTTGCCGATACATCGGTAGGCGAGGGAACGAGCAGTACTTC. The V gene is TRBV6-5, the J gene TRBJ2-7; perhaps TRBD2 as D (5 bases). Germline CDR1 reads MNHEY; CDR2 reads SVGAGI. V dropped 4 bases and J dropped 5 bases, with 24 bases sitting between them. The CDR3 sequence is 17 residues long.

On this clonotype: A read error is likely, as this CDR3 ends without the conserved phenylalanine or tryptophan. The V call is TRBV29-1, the J call TRBJ2-6; 7 nucleotides line up with TRBD1. The V segment lost 7 bases and the J segment 5 bases; nucleotides outside the gene matches: 5. CDR1 and CDR2 (germline): SQVTM, ANQGSEA. The CDR3 covers 13 residues. CDR3 in DNA: TGCAGCGGGATGACAGGGAGGGCCAACGTCCTGACTTTA. Its protein is CSGMTGRANVLTL.

About this clonotype: The junction departs from the called germline gene at one end, perhaps through a read error. The genes are TRBV11-3 and TRBJ2-2, with D maybe TRBD2 (5 bases). CDR3 size: 15 residues. Germline V lookup: CDR1 SGHNT, CDR2 YENEEA. The CDR3 spells CASSLGQVDTGVLFF. CDR3 DNA: TGTGCCAGCAGTTTAGGGCAGGTTGACACCGGGGTGCTGTTTTTT.

Turning to this clonotype: The conserved closing phenylalanine or tryptophan is absent in this CDR3, likely reflecting a read error. The chain uses TRBV4-1 and TRBJ2-7; D is unclear. Germline CDR1 is MGHRA and CDR2 is YSYEKL. The CDR3 is 13 amino acids. The CDR3 bases are TGCGCCAGTAGCCAAGTCGGAGTTAACGAGCAGTACCTC. Encoded protein: CASSQVGVNEQYL.

On this clonotype itself: Relative to the germline gene, one junction end is altered; a read error may explain this. The chain has TRBV11-3 and TRBJ2-3; D is undetermined. This CDR3 region has 13 residues. CDR1 is SGHNT and CDR2 is YENEEA in the germline V gene. CDR3 sequence reads: CVSSWGKVDTQYF. DNA of the CDR3: TGTGTCAGCAGCTGGGGTAAGGTAGATACGCAGTATTTT.

As regards this clonotype: One junction end does not reproduce the germline sequence, and a read error may be involved. J is TRBJ2-1 and V is TRBV6-5; no clear D gene. Per the germline V gene, CDR1 is MNHEY and CDR2 is SVGAGI. This CDR3 comprises 16 residues. The CDR3 sequence is CASSPTVVELYNEQFF. The CDR3 DNA is TGTGCCAGCAGCCCCACAGTAGTAGAGTTGTACAATGAACAGTTCTTC.

Notes on this clonotype: A much larger clonotype is one base distant, so this may be a read error. The chain employs TRBV11-2 and TRBJ2-7, with D unclear. Germline loops: CDR1 SGHAT, CDR2 FQNNGV. CDR3 size: 15 residues. In DNA form, the CDR3 reads TGTACCAGCAGCTTACCCGAGACTTCTTTCTACGAGCAGTACTTC. It codes for CTSSLPETSFYEQYF.

This clonotype was counted a single time. The chain employs TRBV4-2 and TRBJ2-5, with D possibly TRBD2 on 5 matching bases. CDR3 length equals 15 residues. Germline loops: CDR1 LGHNA, CDR2 YNFKEQ. Trimming left V 1 base short and J 0 bases short, with 9 bases between. The CDR3 bases are TGTGCCAGCAGCCAAGGGGTAGCGAACCAAGAGACCCAGTACTTC. Translated, it gives CASSQGVANQETQYF.

With respect to this clonotype: This could be a read error, since a much larger clone is one nucleotide away. Since no conserved phenylalanine or tryptophan closes the CDR3, a read error is the likely cause. The rearrangement uses TRBV7-9 and TRBJ2-2; perhaps TRBD1 as D (6 bases). Deletions cut 6 bases from V and 6 bases from J, with 11 bases between. The CDR3 is made up of 13 amino acids. Germline V gives CDR1 SEHNR, CDR2 FQNEAQ (reference sequence). The CDR3 spells CASSPQGSGELFS. The CDR3 DNA reads as TGTGCCAGCAGTCCGCAGGGGTCCGGGGAGCTGTTTTCT.

This clonotype was seen ten or more times. One end of the junction fails to match germline, which may point to a read error. The rearrangement links TRBV6-1 to TRBJ2-7; D is uncertain. The CDR3 is 16 amino acids. Looked up from germline, CDR1 is MNHNS and CDR2 is SASEGT. CDR3 bases: TGTGCCAGCAGCGAAGGCCAGGCAGGCCCCTCCTACGAGCAGTACTTC. Its protein is CASSEGQAGPSYEQYF.

Remarks on this clonotype: A junction end diverges from the germline sequence, so it may reflect a read error. The chain uses TRBV12-3 or TRBV12-4 and TRBJ1-6; 7 bases line up with TRBD1. The CDR3 covers 15 residues. The CDR3 loop reads CVSSSMTGCNSPLHF. In nucleotides, the CDR3 is TGTGTCAGCAGTTCCATGACAGGGTGTAATTCACCCCTCCACTTT.

As regards this clonotype: One end of the junction fails to match germline, which may point to a read error. The chain employs TRBV10-2 and TRBJ2-5; D possibly corresponds to TRBD2 (5 bases). CDR3 length equals 15 residues. CDR1 and CDR2 from the germline V gene are WSHSY and SAAADI. CDR3 DNA sequence: TGCGCCAGCAGTGAGTCCGAAGTAGGCTGGGAGACCCAGCACTTC. It encodes CASSESEVGWETQHF.

In this sample, this clonotype turned up a few times. The chain couples TRBV2 to TRBJ2-1; D not certain. Germline V gene lookup returns CDR1 SNHLY and CDR2 FYNNEI. Trimming pared 4 bases from V and 8 bases from J, leaving 18 bases between. This CDR3 contains 15 residues. The CDR3 loop is CASSALDSLQDEQFF. CDR3 coding DNA: TGTGCCAGCAGTGCTTTGGATAGCCTCCAGGATGAGCAGTTCTTC.

The chain carries TRBV28 and TRBJ1-5; tentatively, D is TRBD1 (6 bases). Germline assignment: CDR1 MDHEN and CDR2 SYDVKM. Trimming took 7 bases from V and 9 from J, leaving 13 bases between them. The CDR3 runs 12 residues. CDR3 region: CASNSEGGPQHF. The CDR3 DNA reads as TGTGCCAGCAATAGTGAAGGGGGGCCCCAGCATTTT.

This clonotype appeared a single time. A clone one base away is much larger, so this may be a read error. Likely a read error: the CDR3 ends without its conserved phenylalanine or tryptophan. CDR3 nucleotides: TGCGCCAGCAGCTTGGAGGGGGATAACTATGGCTACACCCTC. Translated: CASSLEGDNYGYTL. V gene TRBV5-1 combines with J gene TRBJ1-2, with D possibly being TRBD1 (6 bases). V was trimmed by 0 bases and J by 1 base, leaving 7 bases between them. The CDR3 loop spans 14 amino acids. Germline CDR1 reads SGHRS; CDR2 reads YFSETQ.

The chain links TRBV29-1 to TRBJ2-1; 8 bases are a match to TRBD1. Germline values: CDR1 SQVTM, CDR2 ANQGSEA. J was trimmed by 16 bases and V by 2 bases; bases with no gene match: 22. This CDR3 has 16 residues. Here the CDR3 DNA reads TGCAGCGTTGAATGGGACAGGACTAAATCTTACAATGGGCAATTCTTC. This translates into CSVEWDRTKSYNGQFF.

In the case of this clonotype: The germline gene is not matched at one end of the junction; a read error may be the cause. CDR3 bases: TGCGCCAGCAGCCCCCCGACTAGCGGAAGCACAGATATGCAGTATTTT. It translates to CASSPPTSGSTDMQYF. The V call is TRBV11-2, the J call TRBJ2-3; 9 positions match TRBD2. There are 16 residues in the CDR3. Germline-derived CDR1 and CDR2 are SGHAT and FQNNGV.

Worth noting for this clonotype: Compared with germline, one end of the junction differs, possibly owing to a read error. The chain uses TRBV11-1 and TRBJ2-1; D perhaps matches TRBD2 (5 bases). CDR1 SGHAT and CDR2 FQDESV come from the germline V gene (reference sequence). The CDR3 covers 13 residues. CDR3 protein: CASSSGRENEHFF. DNA of the CDR3: TGTGCCAGCAGCTCAGGCCGGGAAAATGAGCACTTCTTC.

The chain combines TRBV7-9 with TRBJ2-7; D remains ambiguous. The germline gives CDR1 SEHNR, CDR2 FQNEAQ (reference sequence). Trimming took off 4 bases at V and 5 bases at J, with 6 bases between the two ends. CDR3 length: 11 amino acids. CDR3 residues: CASSSLDEQYF. In DNA form, the CDR3 reads TGTGCCAGCAGCTCACTCGACGAGCAGTACTTC.

As for this clonotype: A junction boundary mismatches the germline segment, possibly from a read error. The chain joins TRBV12-3 or TRBV12-4 to TRBJ2-6, with D possibly matching TRBD2 (6 bases). The CDR3 has 17 residues. The CDR3, as DNA: TGTGCCAGCAGTAAAGGGACTCAGCTTTCTGGGACCAACGTCCTGACTTTC. This translates into CASSKGTQLSGTNVLTF.

Points on this clonotype: Given the absence of the conserved phenylalanine or tryptophan at the CDR3 end, a read error is likely. This chain connects TRBV6-1 to TRBJ1-1; D is possibly TRBD1 (6 bases). This CDR3 contains 16 residues. Germline V gene sequence: CDR1 MNHNS, CDR2 SASEGT. The CDR3, as DNA: TGTGCCAGCAGCGAAGGCCCCGGACAGATAAACACTGAAGCTTTCTCT. Protein: CASSEGPGQINTEAFS.